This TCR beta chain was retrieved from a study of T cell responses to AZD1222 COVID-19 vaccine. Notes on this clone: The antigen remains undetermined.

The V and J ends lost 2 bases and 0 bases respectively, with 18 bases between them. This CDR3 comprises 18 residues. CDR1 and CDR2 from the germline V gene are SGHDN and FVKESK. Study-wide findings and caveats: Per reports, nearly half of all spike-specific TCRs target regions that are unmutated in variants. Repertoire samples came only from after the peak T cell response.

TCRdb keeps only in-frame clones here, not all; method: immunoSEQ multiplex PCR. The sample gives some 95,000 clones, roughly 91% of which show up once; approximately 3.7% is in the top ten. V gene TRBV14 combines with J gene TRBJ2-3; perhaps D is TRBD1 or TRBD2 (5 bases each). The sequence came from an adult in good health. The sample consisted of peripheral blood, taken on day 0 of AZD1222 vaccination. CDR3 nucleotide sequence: TGTGCCAGCAGCCAACCCCCGGGGCGAAAGACTAGCACAGATACGCAGTATTTT. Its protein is CASSQPPGRKTSTDTQYF.